A single T cell receptor beta chain is shown here with its context. The data were taken from a study of blood T cell repertoires in COVID-19. For the study at large: Both acute and convalescent COVID-19 samples were obtained from the United States, Italy and Spain.

Authors' processing steps: Estimates of nucleated cell counts were drawn from the amplification of reference gene primers. Data came from immunoSEQ multiplex PCR; TCRdb stores just in-frame clones and leaves some out. D and trimming were read from the DNA, whereas the V and J calls and clone size are those reported in that table. The sample lists some 130,000 clones, around 89% occurring once. Germline V gives CDR1 LGHNA, CDR2 YSLEER. There are 15 residues in the CDR3. V dropped 0 bases and J dropped 2; count of bases not matched to a gene: 4. The chain employs TRBV4-3 and TRBJ2-7; TRBD2 matches at 7 bases. The sequenced sample consisted of peripheral blood. This sequence originates from a man aged 50 to 59 with active or convalescent COVID-19. CDR3 sequence reads: CASSQERGRAYEQYF. DNA for the CDR3: TGCGCCAGCAGCCAAGAGCGGGGGAGAGCCTACGAGCAGTACTTC.